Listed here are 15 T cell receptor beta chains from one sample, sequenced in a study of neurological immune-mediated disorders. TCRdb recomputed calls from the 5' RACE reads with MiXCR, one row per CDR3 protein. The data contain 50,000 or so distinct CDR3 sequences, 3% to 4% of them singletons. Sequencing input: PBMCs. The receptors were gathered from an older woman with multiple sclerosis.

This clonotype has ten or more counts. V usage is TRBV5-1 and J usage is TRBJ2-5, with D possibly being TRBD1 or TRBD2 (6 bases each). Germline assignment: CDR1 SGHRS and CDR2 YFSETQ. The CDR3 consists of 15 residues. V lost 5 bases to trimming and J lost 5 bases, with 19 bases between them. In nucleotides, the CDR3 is TGCGCCAGCAGGCCGGGGGCCGCAGGGACGGAGACCCAGTACTTC. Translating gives CASRPGAAGTETQYF.

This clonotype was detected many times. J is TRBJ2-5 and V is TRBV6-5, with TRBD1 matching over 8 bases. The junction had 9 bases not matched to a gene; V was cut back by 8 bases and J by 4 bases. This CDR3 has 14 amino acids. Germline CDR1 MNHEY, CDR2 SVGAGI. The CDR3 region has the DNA TGTGCCAGCGCTGAGGACAGGGCGACAGAGACCCAGTACTTC. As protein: CASAEDRATETQYF.

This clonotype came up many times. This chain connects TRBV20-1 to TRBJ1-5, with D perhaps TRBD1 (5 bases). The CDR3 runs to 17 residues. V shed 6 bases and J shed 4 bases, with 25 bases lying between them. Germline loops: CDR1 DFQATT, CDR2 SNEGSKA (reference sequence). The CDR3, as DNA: TGCAGTGCGTCGTATACCTGGCAGGGCGCCCGGAATCAGCCCCAGCATTTT. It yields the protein CSASYTWQGARNQPQHF.

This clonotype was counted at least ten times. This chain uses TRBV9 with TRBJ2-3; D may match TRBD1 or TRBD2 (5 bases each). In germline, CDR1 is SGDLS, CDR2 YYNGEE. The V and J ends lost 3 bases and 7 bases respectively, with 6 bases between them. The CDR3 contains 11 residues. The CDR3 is CASSEGHTQYF. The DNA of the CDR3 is TGTGCCAGCAGCGAGGGACATACGCAGTATTTT.

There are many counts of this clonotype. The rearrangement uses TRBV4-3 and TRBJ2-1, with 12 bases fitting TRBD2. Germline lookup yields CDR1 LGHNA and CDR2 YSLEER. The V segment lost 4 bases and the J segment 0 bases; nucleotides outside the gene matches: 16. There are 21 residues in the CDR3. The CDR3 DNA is TGCGCCAGCAGCCTCGGGGGGCGACTAGCGGGGGCCCGAAGCTCCTACAATGAGCAGTTCTTC. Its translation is CASSLGGRLAGARSSYNEQFF.

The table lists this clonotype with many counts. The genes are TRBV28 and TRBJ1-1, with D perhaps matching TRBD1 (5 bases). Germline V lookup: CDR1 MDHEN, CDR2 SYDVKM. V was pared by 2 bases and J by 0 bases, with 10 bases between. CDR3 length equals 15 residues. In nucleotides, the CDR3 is TGTGCCAGCAGTTTAGAAGGGGCCTTGAACACTGAAGCTTTCTTT. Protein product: CASSLEGALNTEAFF. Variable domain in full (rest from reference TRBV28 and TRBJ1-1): DVKVTQSSRYLVKRTGEKVFLECVQDMDHENMFWYRQDPGLGLRLIYFSYDVKMKEKGDIPEGYSVSREKKERFSLILESASTNQTSMYLCASSLEGALNTEAFFGQGTRLTVV.

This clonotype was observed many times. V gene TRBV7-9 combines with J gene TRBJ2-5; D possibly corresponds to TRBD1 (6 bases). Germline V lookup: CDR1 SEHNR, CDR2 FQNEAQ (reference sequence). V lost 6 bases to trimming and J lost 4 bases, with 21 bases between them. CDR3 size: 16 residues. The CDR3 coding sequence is TGTGCCAGCAGTAACTTGGCCATGAGGGGGAGAGAGACCCAGTACTTC. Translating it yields CASSNLAMRGRETQYF.

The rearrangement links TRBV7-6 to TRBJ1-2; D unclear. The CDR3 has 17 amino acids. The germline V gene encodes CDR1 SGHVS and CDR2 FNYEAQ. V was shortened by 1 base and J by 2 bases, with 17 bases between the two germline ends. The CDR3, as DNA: TGTGCCAGCAGCTTAGGCGCCAGAAAACGATCAAACTATGGCTACACCTTC. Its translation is CASSLGARKRSNYGYTF.

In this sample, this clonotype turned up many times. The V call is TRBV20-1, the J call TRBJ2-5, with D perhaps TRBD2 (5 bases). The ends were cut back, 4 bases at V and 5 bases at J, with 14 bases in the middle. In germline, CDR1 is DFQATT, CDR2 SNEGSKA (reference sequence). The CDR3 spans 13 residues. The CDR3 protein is CSAKGANEETQYF. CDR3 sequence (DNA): TGCAGTGCTAAGGGAGCCAACGAGGAGACCCAGTACTTC.

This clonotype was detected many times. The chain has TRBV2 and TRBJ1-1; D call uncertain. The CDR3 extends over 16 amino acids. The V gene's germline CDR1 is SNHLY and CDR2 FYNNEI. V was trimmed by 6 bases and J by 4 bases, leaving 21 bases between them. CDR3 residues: CASSALNPGSSTEAFF. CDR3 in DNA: TGTGCCAGCAGCGCTCTGAATCCGGGATCGTCCACTGAAGCTTTCTTT.

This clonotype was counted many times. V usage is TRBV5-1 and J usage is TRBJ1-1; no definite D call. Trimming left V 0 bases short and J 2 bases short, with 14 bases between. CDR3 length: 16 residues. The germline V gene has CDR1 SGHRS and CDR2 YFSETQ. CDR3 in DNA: TGCGCCAGCAGCTTGGGCCGGGGTGTGGGAAACACTGAAGCTTTCTTT. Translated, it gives CASSLGRGVGNTEAFF. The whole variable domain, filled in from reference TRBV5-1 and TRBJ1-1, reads KAGVTQTPRYLIKTRGQQVTLSCSPISGHRSVSWYQQTPGQGLQFLFEYFSETQRNKGNFPGRFSGRQFSNSRSEMNVSTLELGDSALYLCASSLGRGVGNTEAFFGQGTRLTVV.

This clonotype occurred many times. The chain's CDR3 is CASSGWGEGAYEQYF. CDR3 nucleotides: TGTGCCAGCAGCGGATGGGGCGAAGGGGCCTACGAGCAGTACTTC. The gene calls are TRBV27 and TRBJ2-7, with a possible D match to TRBD1 (5 bases). CDR3 size: 15 residues. Trimming took 6 bases from V and 2 from J, leaving 17 bases between them. From germline, CDR1 is MNHEY and CDR2 SMNVEV (reference sequence).

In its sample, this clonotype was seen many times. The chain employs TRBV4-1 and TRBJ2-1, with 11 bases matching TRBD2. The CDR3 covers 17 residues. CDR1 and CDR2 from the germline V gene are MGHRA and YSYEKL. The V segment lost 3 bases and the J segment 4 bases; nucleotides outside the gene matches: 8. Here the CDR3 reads CASSQRFLAGGYNEQFF. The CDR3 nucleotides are TGCGCCAGCAGCCAGAGATTTCTAGCGGGAGGATACAATGAGCAGTTCTTC.

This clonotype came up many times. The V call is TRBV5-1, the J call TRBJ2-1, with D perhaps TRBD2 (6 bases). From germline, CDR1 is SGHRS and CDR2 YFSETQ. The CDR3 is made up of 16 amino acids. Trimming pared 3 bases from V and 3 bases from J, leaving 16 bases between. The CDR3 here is CASSSGGGNLYNEQFF. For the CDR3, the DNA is TGCGCCAGCAGCTCCGGTGGAGGGAACCTCTACAATGAGCAGTTCTTC.

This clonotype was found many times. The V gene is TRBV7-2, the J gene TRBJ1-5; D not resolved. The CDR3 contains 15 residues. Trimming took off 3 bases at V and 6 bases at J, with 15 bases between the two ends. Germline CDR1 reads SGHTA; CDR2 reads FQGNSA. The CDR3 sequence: CASSFDPPSGQPQHF. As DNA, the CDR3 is TGTGCCAGCAGCTTTGACCCGCCATCGGGTCAGCCCCAGCATTTT.